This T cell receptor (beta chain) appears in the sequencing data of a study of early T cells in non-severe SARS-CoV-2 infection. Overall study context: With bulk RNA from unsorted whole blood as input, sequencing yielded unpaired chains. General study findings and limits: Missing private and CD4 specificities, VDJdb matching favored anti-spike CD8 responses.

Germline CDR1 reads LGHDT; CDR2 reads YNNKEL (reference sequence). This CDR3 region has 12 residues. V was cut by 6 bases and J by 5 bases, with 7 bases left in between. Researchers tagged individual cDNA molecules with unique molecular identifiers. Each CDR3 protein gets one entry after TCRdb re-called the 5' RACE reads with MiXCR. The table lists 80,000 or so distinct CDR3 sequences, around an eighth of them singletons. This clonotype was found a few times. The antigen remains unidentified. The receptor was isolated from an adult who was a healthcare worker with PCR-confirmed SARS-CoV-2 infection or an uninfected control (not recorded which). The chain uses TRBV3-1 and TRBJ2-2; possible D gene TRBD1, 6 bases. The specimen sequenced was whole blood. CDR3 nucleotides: TGTGCCAGCAGGACAGGTACCGGGGAGCTGTTTTTT. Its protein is CASRTGTGELFF.